This TCR beta chain appears in the sequencing data of a study of T-cell memory formation after mild COVID-19. Trimming removed 1 base from V and 5 bases from J; junction bases left unmatched: 8. Germline lookup yields CDR1 SGHVS and CDR2 FNYEAQ. The CDR3 runs to 16 residues. TCRdb reprocessed the 5' RACE reads via MiXCR and lists one record per CDR3 protein. The sample consists of 470,000 or so distinct CDR3 sequences, around a quarter of them appearing once. The TCR originated in an adult woman who had mild COVID-19 (a few samples of this study predate the infection). Cell type and time point are not known. Input material: PBMCs or a T cell subset sorted from them (not recorded which). The chain has TRBV7-6 and TRBJ1-2; 9 bases are shared with TRBD1. This CDR3 is CASSLGYRGRPYGYTF. The DNA for the CDR3 is TGTGCCAGCAGCTTAGGATACAGGGGGCGCCCGTATGGCTACACCTTC.